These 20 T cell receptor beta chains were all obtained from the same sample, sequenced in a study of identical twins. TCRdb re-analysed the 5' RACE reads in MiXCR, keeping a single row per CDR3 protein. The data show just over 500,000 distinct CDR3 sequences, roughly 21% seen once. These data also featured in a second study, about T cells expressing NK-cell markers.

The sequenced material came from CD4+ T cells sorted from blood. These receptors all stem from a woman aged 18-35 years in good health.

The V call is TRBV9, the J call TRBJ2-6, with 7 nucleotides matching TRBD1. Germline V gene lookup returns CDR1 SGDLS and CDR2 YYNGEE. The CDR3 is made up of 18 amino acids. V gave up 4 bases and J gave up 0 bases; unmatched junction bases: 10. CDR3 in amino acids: CASSLRTGLSSGANVLTF. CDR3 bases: TGTGCCAGCAGCCTACGGACAGGCCTGTCCTCTGGGGCCAACGTCCTGACTTTC.

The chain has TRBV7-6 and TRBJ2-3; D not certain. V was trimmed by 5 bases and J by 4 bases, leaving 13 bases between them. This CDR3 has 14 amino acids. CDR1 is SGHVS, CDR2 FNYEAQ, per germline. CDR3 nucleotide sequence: TGTGCCAGCAGCCTTTTTCCGAAGGCAGATACGCAGTATTTT. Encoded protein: CASSLFPKADTQYF.

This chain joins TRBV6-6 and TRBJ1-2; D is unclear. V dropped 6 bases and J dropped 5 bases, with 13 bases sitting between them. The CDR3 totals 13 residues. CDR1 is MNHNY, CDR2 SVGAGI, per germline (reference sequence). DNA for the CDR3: TGTGCCAGCAGCCGCGACGGGTCGTATGGCTACACCTTC. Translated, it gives CASSRDGSYGYTF.

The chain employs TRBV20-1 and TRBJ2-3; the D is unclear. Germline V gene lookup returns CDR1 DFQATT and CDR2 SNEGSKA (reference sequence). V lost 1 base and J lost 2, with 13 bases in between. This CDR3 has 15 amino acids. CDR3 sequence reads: CSARARQTATDTQYF. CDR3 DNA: TGCAGTGCTAGAGCGCGCCAGACCGCCACAGATACGCAGTATTTT.

CDR3 bases: TGTGCCAGCAGTCCGGGACGCTCCAACACTGAAGCTTTCTTT. Its translation is CASSPGRSNTEAFF. This chain joins TRBV7-9 and TRBJ1-1; D might be TRBD1 (5 bases). The CDR3 totals 14 residues. The germline CDR1 and CDR2 sequences are SEHNR and FQNEAQ (reference sequence). V shed 6 bases and J shed 2 bases, with 13 bases lying between them. The whole variable domain, filled in from reference TRBV7-9 and TRBJ1-1, reads DTGVSQNPRHKITKRGQNVTFRCDPISEHNRLYWYRQTLGQGPEFLTYFQNEAQLEKSRLLSDRFSAERPKGSFSTLEIQRTEQGDSAMYLCASSPGRSNTEAFFGQGTRLTVV.

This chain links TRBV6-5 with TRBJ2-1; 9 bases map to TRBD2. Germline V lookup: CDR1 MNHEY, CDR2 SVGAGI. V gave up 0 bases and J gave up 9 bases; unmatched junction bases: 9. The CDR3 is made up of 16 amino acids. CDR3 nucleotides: TGTGCCAGCAGTTACTCCGGGGCGGGGGGGCCTGGTGAGCAGTTCTTC. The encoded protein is CASSYSGAGGPGEQFF.

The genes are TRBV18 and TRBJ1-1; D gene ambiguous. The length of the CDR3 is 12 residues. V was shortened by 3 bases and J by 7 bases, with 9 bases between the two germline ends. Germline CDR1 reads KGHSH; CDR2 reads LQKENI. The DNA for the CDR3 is TGTGCCAGCTCACCGTCGACGGTTGAAGCTTTCTTT. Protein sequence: CASSPSTVEAFF.

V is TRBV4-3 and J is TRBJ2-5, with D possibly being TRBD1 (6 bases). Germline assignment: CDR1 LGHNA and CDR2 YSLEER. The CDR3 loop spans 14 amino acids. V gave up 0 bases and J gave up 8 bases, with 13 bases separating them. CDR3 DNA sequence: TGCGCCAGCAGCCAAGATTGGGAAGGGGGAACCCAGTACTTC. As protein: CASSQDWEGGTQYF.

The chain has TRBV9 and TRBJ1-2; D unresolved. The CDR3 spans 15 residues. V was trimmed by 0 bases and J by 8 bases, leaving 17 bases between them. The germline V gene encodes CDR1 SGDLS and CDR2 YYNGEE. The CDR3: CASSVATSGEIGYTF. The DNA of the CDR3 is TGTGCCAGCAGCGTAGCTACCTCCGGGGAGATAGGCTACACCTTC.

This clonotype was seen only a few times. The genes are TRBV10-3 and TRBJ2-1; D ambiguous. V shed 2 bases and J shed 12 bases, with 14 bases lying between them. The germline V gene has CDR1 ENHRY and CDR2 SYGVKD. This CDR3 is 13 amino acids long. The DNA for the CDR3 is TGTGCCATCAGTGAGCCCTCTCCCGGATCGCAGTTCTTC. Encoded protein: CAISEPSPGSQFF.

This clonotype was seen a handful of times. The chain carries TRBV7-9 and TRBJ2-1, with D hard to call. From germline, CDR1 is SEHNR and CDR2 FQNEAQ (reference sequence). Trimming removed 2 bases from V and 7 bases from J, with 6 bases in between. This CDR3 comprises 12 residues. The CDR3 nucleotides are TGTGCCAGCAGCTTATTGATTAATGAGCAGTTCTTC. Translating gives CASSLLINEQFF.

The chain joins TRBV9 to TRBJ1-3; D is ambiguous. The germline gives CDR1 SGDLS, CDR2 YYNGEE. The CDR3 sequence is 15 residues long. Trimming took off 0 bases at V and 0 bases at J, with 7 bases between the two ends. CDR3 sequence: CASSVADRSGNTIYF. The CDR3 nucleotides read TGTGCCAGCAGCGTAGCAGACCGCTCTGGAAACACCATATATTTT.

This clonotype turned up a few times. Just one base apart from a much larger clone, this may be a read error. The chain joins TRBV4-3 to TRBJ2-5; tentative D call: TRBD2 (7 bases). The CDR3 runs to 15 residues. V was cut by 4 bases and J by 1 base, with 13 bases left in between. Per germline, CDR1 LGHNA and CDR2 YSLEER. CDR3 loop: CASSLRRGGQETQYF. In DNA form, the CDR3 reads TGCGCCAGCAGCCTTCGAAGGGGGGGCCAAGAGACCCAGTACTTC.

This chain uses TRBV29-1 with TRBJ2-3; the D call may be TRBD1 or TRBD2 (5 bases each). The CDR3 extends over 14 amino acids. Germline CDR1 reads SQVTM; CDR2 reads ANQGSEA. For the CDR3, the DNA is TGCAGTCGAATGTGGGGGTCTTACACAGATACGCAGTATTTT. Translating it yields CSRMWGSYTDTQYF.

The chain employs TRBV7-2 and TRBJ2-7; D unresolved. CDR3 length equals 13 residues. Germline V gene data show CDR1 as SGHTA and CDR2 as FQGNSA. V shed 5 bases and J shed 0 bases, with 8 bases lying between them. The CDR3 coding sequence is TGTGCCAGCAGCACGCAGTCCTCCTACGAGCAGTACTTC. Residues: CASSTQSSYEQYF.

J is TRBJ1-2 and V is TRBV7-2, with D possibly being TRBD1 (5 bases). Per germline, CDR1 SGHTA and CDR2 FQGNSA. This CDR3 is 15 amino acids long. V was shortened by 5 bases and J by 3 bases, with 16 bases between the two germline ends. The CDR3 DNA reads TGTGCCAGCAGCCCGGGGGGGGGACGGTACTATGGCTACACCTTC. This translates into CASSPGGGRYYGYTF.

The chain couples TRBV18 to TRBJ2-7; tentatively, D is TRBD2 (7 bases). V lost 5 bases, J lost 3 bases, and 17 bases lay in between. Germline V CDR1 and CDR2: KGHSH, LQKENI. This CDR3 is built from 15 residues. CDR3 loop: CASSLSQGGGYEQYF. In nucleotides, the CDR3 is TGTGCCAGCTCATTGAGTCAGGGAGGGGGCTACGAGCAGTACTTC.

In DNA, the CDR3 is TGTGCCAGCAGCTTATGGTCTAGCGGGAGCTACGACGAGCAGTACTTC. Protein: CASSLWSSGSYDEQYF. This chain uses TRBV7-9 with TRBJ2-7, with 10 nucleotides matching TRBD2. CDR3 length: 16 residues. Germline V gene data show CDR1 as SEHNR and CDR2 as FQNEAQ (reference sequence). V shed 2 bases, J shed 5 bases, and the junction held 9 bases outside the gene matches.

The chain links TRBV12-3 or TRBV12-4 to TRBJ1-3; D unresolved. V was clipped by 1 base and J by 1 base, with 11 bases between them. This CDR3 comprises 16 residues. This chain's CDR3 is CASSLGEVYSGNTIYF. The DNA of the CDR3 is TGTGCCAGCAGTTTAGGGGAGGTTTATTCTGGAAACACCATATATTTT.

In DNA form, the CDR3 reads TGTGCCAGCAGTTTATCCCCCATGATGAGGGGAACTGAAGCTTTCTTT. Its translation: CASSLSPMMRGTEAFF. V usage is TRBV27 and J usage is TRBJ1-1; D is possibly TRBD1 (5 bases). Germline assignment: CDR1 MNHEY and CDR2 SMNVEV (reference sequence). The V end was cut by 0 bases, the J end by 5 bases, with 16 bases between. This CDR3 has 16 amino acids.